This TCR beta chain is from a study of a mutant IDH1 vaccine in newly diagnosed glioma. About the research overall: Vaccines were begun 4-6 weeks after radiotherapy alone, or with temozolomide cycles. General study points: Pseudoprogression appeared unlinked to shifts in leading peripheral T cell clonotypes.

Indicated time point: week 11, during vaccination. The content of each vaccine dose was 300 ug of mutant IDH1 20-mer peptide, and topical imiquimod accompanied it. New WHO grade 3 or 4 IDH1-mutant, ATRX-lost astrocytomas were present in all donors. This clone has just a few counts. The antigen is not known. Germline V gene data show CDR1 as GTSNPN and CDR2 as SVGIG (reference sequence). The CDR3 extends over 15 amino acids. Trimming stripped 1 base from V and 2 bases from J, with 9 bases between. The table came from immunoSEQ multiplex PCR; TCRdb's copy has only in-frame clones and leaves some out. The repertoire holds around 66,000 clones, with about 80% as singletons.

V and J are TRBV30 and TRBJ2-6, with D tentatively TRBD2 (5 bases). This receptor was identified in a man aged 45-65 years with glioma. Sequenced material: PBMCs, taken from a glioma patient whose treatment included an IDH1 peptide vaccine. The CDR3 bases are TGTGCCTGGAGTGCGGAGGAGGCTGGGGCCAACGTCCTGACTTTC. This encodes CAWSAEEAGANVLTF.